This entry is about one T cell receptor beta chain. What it binds is not known. Patients with autoimmune history or systemic immunosuppression were excluded. TCRdb's table, derived via immunoSEQ multiplex PCR, lists solely in-frame clones and lacks some. In the table there are tens of thousands of clones, about 88% of which are singletons. This sample was included in a study of OX40 agonist ivuxolimab in advanced cancers. For the study at large: Patients were treated with ivuxolimab, an agonistic anti-OX40 (CD134) antibody. Study-level findings and limits: With doses of 0.1 to 3.0 mg/kg, CD4+ and CD8+ blood T cells had undergone clonal expansion by week 6.

CDR3 length: 13 amino acids. V dropped 6 bases and J dropped 2 bases, with 10 bases sitting between them. The V gene's germline CDR1 is SNHLY and CDR2 FYNNEI. The sequencing here drew on CD4+ or CD8+ T cells sorted from blood, taken in a trial of the OX40 agonist ivuxolimab. The sequence was obtained from an adult with an advanced solid tumor such as melanoma, head and neck, liver or kidney cancer. The chain joins TRBV2 to TRBJ2-5; D unclear. Written as DNA, the CDR3 is TGTGCCAGCAGGGGATCGCGGCAAGAGACCCAGTACTTC. Amino acids: CASRGSRQETQYF. The complete variable domain, with remaining parts taken from reference TRBV2 and TRBJ2-5, reads EPEVTQTPSHQVTQMGQEVILRCVPISNHLYFYWYRQILGQKVEFLVSFYNNEISEKSEIFDDQFSVERPDGSNFTLKIRSTKLEDSAMYFCASRGSRQETQYFGPGTRLLVL.